This T cell receptor (beta chain) was sequenced in a study of blood T cell repertoires in COVID-19. TCRdb's copy holds only in-frame clones and misses some; the assay was immunoSEQ multiplex PCR. The table shows roughly 14,000 clones, with under 90% occurring only once. The CDR3 contains 17 residues. The V segment lost 0 bases and the J segment 9 bases; nucleotides outside the gene matches: 14. From germline, CDR1 is SNHLY and CDR2 FYNNEI. The rearrangement uses TRBV2 and TRBJ2-7; 10 nucleotides align to TRBD2. The clonotype comes from a woman between 55 and 75 years old with acute or convalescent COVID-19. Sequenced: peripheral blood. This chain's CDR3 is CASSEAPGLAGASGQYF. The DNA for the CDR3 is TGTGCCAGCAGTGAAGCGCCAGGGCTAGCGGGGGCGTCGGGGCAGTACTTC.